Here is one T cell receptor (beta chain) with its context. Its antigen remains unidentified. The assay was immunoSEQ multiplex PCR, and TCRdb's table has in-frame clones only and misses some. The sample holds over 150,000 clones, 86% seen once. The CDR3 has 16 amino acids. The V and J ends lost 3 bases and 9 bases, in that order; junction bases with no gene match: 6. The germline V gene encodes CDR1 SGHTA and CDR2 FQGTGA. The data belong to a study of cytomegalovirus exposure and HLA in healthy donors. These donors were members of the approximately 110-subject validation cohort, a group separate from the roughly 670-subject first cohort. Study conclusions and caveats: Subsequent analysis of the 120 or so validation repertoires found a tendency for first-cohort TCR clusters to co-occur. Cytomegalovirus association was listed for about 150 TCR beta chains. Cytomegalovirus status, reportedly, was diagnosed with high specificity and sensitivity by the classifier.

V is TRBV7-3 and J is TRBJ2-1; 15 bases are a match to TRBD2. Input material: PBMCs. The receptor comes from a human donor in good health. CDR3 residues: CASSFRWTSGRGEQFF. The CDR3 nucleotides are TGTGCCAGCAGCTTTCGTTGGACTAGCGGGAGGGGTGAGCAGTTCTTC.